Following are 22 T cell receptor beta chains from one sample sequenced in a study of T cell responses to AZD1222 COVID-19 vaccine (dated by TCRdb to 2020 to 2022). The intended sense of this specimen's time point label: baseline before first vaccination. Receptor amplification or capture employed the immunoSEQ multiplex PCR assay. As stored in TCRdb, this immuneACCESS dataset retains in-frame rearrangements with V and J assigned. A fraction of the clones does not appear; measured against another copy, unresolved V genes explain less than half of the discrepancy, and the remainder lacks a known reason. A total of around 140,000 clones appear in this sample, 80% to 95% of them only once. The ten largest clones capture around 1.7% of the sample. The specimen comprised peripheral blood, sampled on day 0 of AZD1222 vaccination. These receptors were obtained from an adult in good health.

This rearrangement joins TRBV10-3 to TRBJ2-7, with D possibly matching TRBD1 (6 bases). This CDR3 contains 14 residues. CDR1 and CDR2 from the germline V gene are ENHRY and SYGVKD. The V end was cut by 11 bases, the J end by 1 base, with 18 bases between. The CDR3 is CASGEGAPSYEQYF. The CDR3 nucleotides are TGTGCCTCAGGGGAAGGGGCACCATCCTACGAGCAGTACTTC.

The chain couples TRBV5-1 to TRBJ2-7, with D perhaps matching TRBD2 (6 bases). V lost 4 bases and J lost 3, with 17 bases in between. Germline lookup yields CDR1 SGHRS and CDR2 YFSETQ. This CDR3 region has 15 residues. This CDR3 is CASSAGLRPLYEQYF. The CDR3 DNA reads TGCGCCAGCAGCGCGGGACTCCGCCCTCTCTACGAGCAGTACTTC. Together with reference TRBV5-1 and TRBJ2-7, the CDR3 gives the full variable domain: KAGVTQTPRYLIKTRGQQVTLSCSPISGHRSVSWYQQTPGQGLQFLFEYFSETQRNKGNFPGRFSGRQFSNSRSEMNVSTLELGDSALYLCASSAGLRPLYEQYFGPGTRLTVT.

In DNA, the CDR3 is TGCGCCAGCAGCCAAGTCGTTTCTGGGGCCAACGTCCTGACTTTC. This sequence encodes CASSQVVSGANVLTF. V is TRBV4-1 and J is TRBJ2-6; D not certain. The CDR3 contains 15 residues. CDR1 is MGHRA, CDR2 YSYEKL, per germline. The ends were cut back, 1 base at V and 1 base at J, with 5 bases in the middle.

The chain joins TRBV28 to TRBJ1-6; a weak D match, TRBD1 (5 bases). CDR3 size: 16 residues. Germline CDR1 and CDR2: MDHEN and SYDVKM. V lost 1 base, J lost 5 bases, and 12 bases lay in between. CDR3 sequence: CASSLFRAINNSPLHF. Here the CDR3 DNA reads TGTGCCAGCAGTTTATTCAGGGCAATCAATAATTCACCCCTCCACTTT. Full variable domain (remainder filled in from reference TRBV28 and TRBJ1-6): DVKVTQSSRYLVKRTGEKVFLECVQDMDHENMFWYRQDPGLGLRLIYFSYDVKMKEKGDIPEGYSVSREKKERFSLILESASTNQTSMYLCASSLFRAINNSPLHFGNGTRLTVT.

In its sample, this clone was seen once. The chain has TRBV6-6 and TRBJ2-5, with 8 bases matching TRBD1. The length of the CDR3 is 14 residues. CDR1 and CDR2 (germline): MNHNY, SVGAGI (reference sequence). V gave up 7 bases and J gave up 4 bases; unmatched junction bases: 8. The CDR3 is CASNYRGTGETQYF. The DNA of the CDR3 is TGTGCCAGCAACTACAGGGGGACAGGAGAGACCCAGTACTTC.

This chain links TRBV5-4 with TRBJ2-1; D unclear. Trimming took 2 bases from V and 6 from J, leaving 3 bases between them. The CDR3 extends over 11 amino acids. CDR1 is SGHNT and CDR2 is YYREEE in the germline V gene (reference sequence). CDR3 sequence reads: CASSFVNEQFF. DNA of the CDR3: TGTGCCAGCAGCTTCGTCAATGAGCAGTTCTTC.

The CDR3 reads CASSPSTGDGNIQYF. The CDR3 region has the DNA TGTGCCAGCAGCCCCTCTACAGGGGACGGAAACATTCAGTACTTC. The genes are TRBV5-4 and TRBJ2-4; 7 bases agree with TRBD1. Germline V CDR1 and CDR2: SGHNT, YYREEE (reference sequence). V lost 4 bases to trimming and J lost 6 bases; unmatched junction nucleotides: 10. The CDR3 length is 15 residues. Full variable domain (missing parts from reference TRBV5-4 and TRBJ2-4): ETGVTQSPTHLIKTRGQQVTLRCSSQSGHNTVSWYQQALGQGPQFIFQYYREEENGRGNFPPRFSGLQFPNYSSELNVNALELDDSALYLCASSPSTGDGNIQYFGAGTRLSVL.

The chain recombines TRBV28 with TRBJ1-4; maybe TRBD1 (6 bases). The ends were cut back, 2 bases at V and 0 bases at J, with 7 bases in the middle. This CDR3 has 15 residues. In germline, CDR1 is MDHEN, CDR2 SYDVKM. The CDR3 nucleotides are TGTGCCAGCAGTTTAGCAGGGGCAACTAATGAAAAACTGTTTTTT. Translating it yields CASSLAGATNEKLFF. The variable domain in full, with the rest retrieved from reference TRBV28 and TRBJ1-4, is DVKVTQSSRYLVKRTGEKVFLECVQDMDHENMFWYRQDPGLGLRLIYFSYDVKMKEKGDIPEGYSVSREKKERFSLILESASTNQTSMYLCASSLAGATNEKLFFGSGTQLSVL.

The gene calls are TRBV2 and TRBJ2-7; 9 bases are a match to TRBD1. Germline V gene lookup returns CDR1 SNHLY and CDR2 FYNNEI. V lost 6 bases and J lost 2; bases outside the gene matches: 11. The CDR3 has 16 amino acids. The CDR3 here is CASRRNRQGVTYEQYF. For the CDR3, the DNA is TGTGCCAGCAGGAGGAATCGACAGGGGGTAACCTACGAGCAGTACTTC.

V and J are TRBV15 and TRBJ1-1, with D possibly being TRBD1 (6 bases). There are 15 residues in the CDR3. Germline CDR1 and CDR2: LNHNV and YYDKDF (reference sequence). Trimming pared 4 bases from V and 1 base from J, leaving 13 bases between. CDR3 region: CATSTPSRGNTEAFF. The DNA of the CDR3 is TGTGCCACCAGCACTCCTTCCAGGGGGAACACTGAAGCTTTCTTT.

J is TRBJ2-7 and V is TRBV7-9, with unresolved D. Per the germline V gene, CDR1 is SEHNR and CDR2 is FQNEAQ (reference sequence). The CDR3 has 15 amino acids. The V and J ends lost 5 bases and 5 bases respectively, with 19 bases between them. CDR3 loop: CASSLPPRFGNEQYF. CDR3 DNA: TGTGCCAGCAGCCTCCCGCCCCGTTTTGGAAACGAGCAGTACTTC. Based on the CDR3 plus reference TRBV7-9 and TRBJ2-7, the full variable domain is DTGVSQNPRHKITKRGQNVTFRCDPISEHNRLYWYRQTLGQGPEFLTYFQNEAQLEKSRLLSDRFSAERPKGSFSTLEIQRTEQGDSAMYLCASSLPPRFGNEQYFGPGTRLTVT.

This sequence joins TRBV14 and TRBJ2-7, with 8 nucleotides matching TRBD1. The CDR3 is made up of 14 amino acids. CDR1 SGHDN and CDR2 FVKESK come from the germline V gene. V gave up 6 bases and J gave up 5 bases; unmatched junction bases: 9. The CDR3 coding sequence is TGTGCCAGCAGTTTCAGGGGGCGCCCCCACGAGCAGTACTTC. This gives the protein CASSFRGRPHEQYF.

This rearrangement joins TRBV18 to TRBJ1-5, with D possibly TRBD1 on 6 matching bases. Germline values: CDR1 KGHSH, CDR2 LQKENI. The ends were cut back, 0 bases at V and 3 bases at J, with 15 bases in the middle. This CDR3 contains 17 residues. The CDR3: CASSPPRSGAVNQPQHF. CDR3 DNA sequence: TGTGCCAGCTCACCACCGCGTTCGGGGGCGGTCAATCAGCCCCAGCATTTT.

The J gene is TRBJ1-1, the V gene TRBV4-2; D gene unclear. The CDR3 runs to 14 residues. Trimming took 5 bases from V and 1 from J, leaving 11 bases between them. Germline CDR1 reads LGHNA; CDR2 reads YNFKEQ. DNA of the CDR3: TGTGCCAGCAGCTCCGGACGGACGAACACTGAAGCTTTCTTT. It specifies CASSSGRTNTEAFF.

V gene TRBV19 combines with J gene TRBJ2-4; 8 bases align to TRBD1. The CDR3 has 17 amino acids. Germline CDR1 and CDR2: LNHDA and SQIVND (reference sequence). V gave up 3 bases and J gave up 1 base; unmatched junction bases: 8. The CDR3 spells CASSIGQGEMAKNIQYF. DNA for the CDR3: TGTGCCAGTAGTATCGGACAGGGTGAGATGGCCAAAAACATTCAGTACTTC.

This rearrangement joins TRBV10-2 to TRBJ2-1, with no clear D. The V end was cut by 3 bases, the J end by 4 bases, with 4 bases between. In germline, CDR1 is WSHSY, CDR2 SAAADI. The CDR3 totals 12 residues. The CDR3 protein is CASSDAYNEQFF. The CDR3 DNA reads TGCGCCAGCAGTGACGCGTACAATGAGCAGTTCTTC.

This chain connects TRBV21-1 to TRBJ1-5; the D call in the table, TRBD1, was not verified against the DNA. TRBV21-1 is noted as a pseudogene. The CDR3 is made up of 19 amino acids. CDR3 residues: CASSKVTGGTGGIDQPQHF. For the CDR3, the DNA is TGTGCCAGCAGCAAAGTTACGGGCGGGACAGGGGGGATCGATCAGCCCCAGCATTTT.

The chain is built from TRBV10-3 and TRBJ2-3; 13 bases agree with TRBD2. This CDR3 spans 15 amino acids. Germline V gives CDR1 ENHRY, CDR2 SYGVKD. Trimming took 4 bases from V and 4 from J; bases not matched to a gene: 2. CDR3 coding DNA: TGTGCCATCAGTGGACTAGCGGGAGGTTCAGATACGCAGTATTTT. Amino acids: CAISGLAGGSDTQYF.

V gene TRBV6-2 or TRBV6-3 combines with J gene TRBJ1-5, with D possibly matching TRBD1 (6 bases). Per the germline V gene, CDR1 is MNHEY and CDR2 is SVGEGT. Trimming took 5 bases from V and 2 from J, leaving 19 bases between them. The CDR3 extends over 17 amino acids. CDR3: CASSPIGQPGGNQPQHF. CDR3 in DNA: TGTGCCAGCAGTCCGATCGGACAGCCGGGCGGCAATCAGCCCCAGCATTTT.

This chain uses TRBV2 with TRBJ1-2; 7 nucleotides agree with TRBD1. Germline V gene lookup returns CDR1 SNHLY and CDR2 FYNNEI. The CDR3 covers 15 residues. The junction had 15 bases not matched to a gene; V was cut back by 10 bases and J by 4 bases. CDR3 loop: CATRGWGRGLYGYTF. The CDR3 nucleotides are TGTGCCACCAGGGGGTGGGGCAGGGGTCTCTATGGCTACACCTTC.

This chain connects TRBV5-1 to TRBJ2-5, with D possibly matching TRBD1 (5 bases). V shed 0 bases and J shed 1 base, with 7 bases lying between them. This CDR3 is built from 14 residues. Germline-derived CDR1 and CDR2 are SGHRS and YFSETQ. The CDR3 protein is CASSLEGFQETQYF. CDR3 in DNA: TGCGCCAGCAGCTTGGAGGGGTTCCAAGAGACCCAGTACTTC.

The V gene is TRBV7-8, the J gene TRBJ2-7, with 7 bases matching TRBD2. The junction had 6 bases not matched to a gene; V was cut back by 5 bases and J by 2 bases. CDR3 length: 14 amino acids. CDR1 and CDR2 from the germline V gene are SGHVS and FQNEAQ. In DNA form, the CDR3 reads TGTGCCAGCAGCCCTGGGGGGGGTCCCTACGAGCAGTACTTC. Residues: CASSPGGGPYEQYF.